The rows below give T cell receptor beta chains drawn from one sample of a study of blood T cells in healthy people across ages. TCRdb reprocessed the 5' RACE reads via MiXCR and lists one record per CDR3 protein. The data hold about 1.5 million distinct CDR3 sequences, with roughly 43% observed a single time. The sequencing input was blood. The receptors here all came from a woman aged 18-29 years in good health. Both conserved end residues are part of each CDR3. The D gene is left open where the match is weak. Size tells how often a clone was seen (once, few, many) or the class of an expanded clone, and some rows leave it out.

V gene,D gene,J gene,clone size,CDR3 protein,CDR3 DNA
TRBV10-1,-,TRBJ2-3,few,CASSEEGKCTDTQYF,TGCGCCAGCAGTGAAGAGGGGAAGTGCACAGATACGCAGTATTTT
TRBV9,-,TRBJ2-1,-,CASSGVDYNEQFF,TGTGCCAGCAGCGGAGTGGATTACAATGAGCAGTTCTTC
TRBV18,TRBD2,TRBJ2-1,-,CASSPTSGYYNEQFF,TGTGCCAGCTCACCGACTAGCGGATACTACAATGAGCAGTTCTTC
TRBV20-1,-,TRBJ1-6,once,CSARDSKGTSPLHF,TGCAGTGCTAGAGATAGCAAGGGAACTTCACCCCTCCACTTT
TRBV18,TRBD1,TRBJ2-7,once,CASSPRQGEGEQYF,TGTGCCAGCTCACCTCGACAGGGGGAAGGCGAGCAGTACTTC
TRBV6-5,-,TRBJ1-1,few,CASSYSGAANTEAFF,TGTGCCAGCAGTTACTCTGGGGCGGCGAACACTGAAGCTTTCTTT
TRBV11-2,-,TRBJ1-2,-,CASSLASGVYGYTF,TGTGCCAGCAGCTTAGCCTCGGGGGTCTATGGCTACACCTTC
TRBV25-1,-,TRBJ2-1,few,CASSDSPTASSYNEQFF,TGTGCCAGCAGTGATTCCCCTACTGCGAGCTCCTACAATGAGCAGTTCTTC
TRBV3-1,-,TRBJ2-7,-,CASSNRGSFNGQYF,TGTGCCAGCAGCAACCGGGGCTCCTTTAACGGGCAGTACTTC
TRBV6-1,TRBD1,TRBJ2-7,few,CASSETGDPRLDEQYF,TGTGCCAGCAGTGAAACAGGGGACCCTCGGTTAGACGAGCAGTACTTC
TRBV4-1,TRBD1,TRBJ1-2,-,CASSQDRGQGSGGYTF,TGCGCCAGCAGCCAAGATCGGGGACAGGGGTCAGGGGGCTACACCTTC
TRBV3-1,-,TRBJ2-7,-,CASSQDVWGILDNEQYF,TGTGCCAGCAGCCAAGATGTTTGGGGGATACTCGACAATGAGCAGTACTTC
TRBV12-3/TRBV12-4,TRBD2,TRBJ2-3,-,CASSYLAGGTSGADTQYF,TGTGCCAGCAGTTATCTAGCGGGGGGCACTTCTGGCGCAGATACGCAGTATTTT
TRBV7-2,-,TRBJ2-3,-,CASSFYINPDTQYF,TGTGCCAGCAGCTTCTACATAAATCCAGATACGCAGTATTTT
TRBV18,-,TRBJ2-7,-,CASSPGLFGEQYF,TGTGCCAGCTCACCAGGACTTTTCGGGGAGCAGTACTTC
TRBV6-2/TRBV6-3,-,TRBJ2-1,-,CASSYGGKAEQFF,TGTGCCAGCAGTTACGGGGGCAAGGCTGAGCAGTTCTTC
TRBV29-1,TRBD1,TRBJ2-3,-,CSVSWTGGTDTRYF,TGCAGCGTTTCCTGGACAGGGGGTACAGATACGCGGTATTTT